The source of this T cell receptor (beta chain) is a study of shared clonotypes between healthy human individuals. This table comes from immunoSEQ multiplex PCR, and its TCRdb copy is limited to in-frame clones, with some not included. The sample holds 2,500,000 or so clones, approximately 93% seen once. This CDR3 contains 14 residues. Trimming removed 4 bases from V and 7 bases from J; junction bases left unmatched: 7. Germline loops: CDR1 SGHRS, CDR2 YFSETQ. The TCR sequence derives from a man between 18 and 35 years old in good health. Some clones in this sample may be carry-over from other donors' samples. V and J are TRBV5-1 and TRBJ1-3, with 8 bases lining up with TRBD1. Sequenced: naive CD4+ T cells from PBMCs. Subset defined: CD45RA+ positively selected. The CDR3: CASSPTGQENTIYF. The DNA of the CDR3 is TGCGCCAGCAGCCCCACGGGACAGGAGAACACCATATATTTT.